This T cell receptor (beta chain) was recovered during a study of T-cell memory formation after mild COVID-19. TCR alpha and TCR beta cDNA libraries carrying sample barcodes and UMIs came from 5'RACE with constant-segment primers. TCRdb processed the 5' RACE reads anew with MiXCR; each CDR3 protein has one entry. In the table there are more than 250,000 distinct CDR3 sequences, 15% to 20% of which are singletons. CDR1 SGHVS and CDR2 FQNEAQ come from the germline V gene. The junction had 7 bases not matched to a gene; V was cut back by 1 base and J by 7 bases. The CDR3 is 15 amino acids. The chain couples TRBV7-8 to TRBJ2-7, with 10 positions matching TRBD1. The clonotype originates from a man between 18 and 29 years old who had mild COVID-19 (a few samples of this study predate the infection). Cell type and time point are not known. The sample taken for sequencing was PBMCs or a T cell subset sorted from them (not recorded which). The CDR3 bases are TGTGCCAGCAGCTTAGGGGGACCGGGACAGGGGGAGCAGTACTTC. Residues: CASSLGGPGQGEQYF.